The clone carrying this TCR beta chain was found a few times. This specimen belongs to a study of T-cell memory formation after mild COVID-19. Per germline, CDR1 DFQATT and CDR2 SNEGSKA (reference sequence). V lost 4 bases to trimming and J lost 0 bases, with 10 bases between them. This CDR3 is built from 14 residues. One entry per CDR3 protein, called by TCRdb with MiXCR from the 5' RACE reads. This table holds 340,000 or so distinct CDR3 sequences, over 10% found once. The sequenced material came from PBMCs or a T cell subset sorted from them (not recorded which). The chain recombines TRBV20-1 with TRBJ1-5; unclear D gene. The sequence was obtained from a young man who had mild COVID-19 (a few samples of this study predate the infection). Cell type and time point are not known. CDR3 sequence reads: CSATPRYSNQPQHF. CDR3 bases: TGCAGTGCTACACCCAGGTATAGCAATCAGCCCCAGCATTTT.